This TCR beta chain was observed in a study of identical twins. Points from the study as a whole: The abundant beta clonotypes from cord blood had fewer insertions, and memory repertoires had none of this.

As regards this clonotype: Its target is unknown.

Template switching created a universal primer site, and the cDNA included unique molecular identifiers. TCRdb ran MiXCR on the 5' RACE reads and lists one entry per CDR3 protein. The table lists fewer than 650,000 distinct CDR3 sequences, less than 9% of them singletons. The V gene lost 2 bases and the J gene lost 5 bases, with 13 bases spanning the gap. The V gene's germline CDR1 is MDHEN and CDR2 SYDVKM. The length of the CDR3 is 15 residues. These sequences were also reported in another study, on yellow fever vaccine responses in identical twins.

Sequenced sample: PBMCs. This receptor was identified in a woman aged 18-29 years in good health. The chain joins TRBV28 to TRBJ2-1; possibly TRBD2 for D (6 bases). The DNA for the CDR3 is TGTGCCAGCAGTTTAGCGGGAAGGAGAGACAATGAGCAGTTCTTC. This encodes CASSLAGRRDNEQFF. The variable domain in full, completed from reference TRBV28 and TRBJ2-1, reads DVKVTQSSRYLVKRTGEKVFLECVQDMDHENMFWYRQDPGLGLRLIYFSYDVKMKEKGDIPEGYSVSREKKERFSLILESASTNQTSMYLCASSLAGRRDNEQFFGPGTRLTVL.